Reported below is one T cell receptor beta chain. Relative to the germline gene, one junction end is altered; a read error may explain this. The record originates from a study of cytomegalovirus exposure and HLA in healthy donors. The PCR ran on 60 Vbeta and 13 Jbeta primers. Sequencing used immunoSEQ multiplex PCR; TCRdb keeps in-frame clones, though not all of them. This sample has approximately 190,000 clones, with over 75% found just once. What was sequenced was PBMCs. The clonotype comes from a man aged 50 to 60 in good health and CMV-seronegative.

The CDR3 sequence is CSSSFRKGTSQETQYF. In nucleotides, the CDR3 is TGTTCCAGCAGCTTCAGAAAAGGGACATCCCAAGAGACCCAGTACTTC. The genes are TRBV7-9 and TRBJ2-5, with TRBD1 as a possible D gene (6 bases). In germline, CDR1 is SEHNR, CDR2 FQNEAQ (reference sequence). This CDR3 has 16 amino acids.